This passage covers 21 T cell receptor beta chains from one sample sequenced in a study of blood T cell repertoires in COVID-19. The assay was immunoSEQ multiplex PCR, and TCRdb's table has in-frame clones only and misses some. The sample lists some 240,000 clones; roughly 80% were seen once. Material: peripheral blood. Receptor source: a woman over 75 with COVID-19, enrolled during active disease.

The chain combines TRBV18 with TRBJ2-3; 8 nucleotides align to TRBD1. Per the germline V gene, CDR1 is KGHSH and CDR2 is LQKENI. The V and J ends lost 6 bases and 3 bases, in that order; junction bases with no gene match: 2. The CDR3 totals 13 residues. The CDR3 is CASSTGVTDTQYF. The CDR3 DNA reads TGTGCCAGCTCGACAGGGGTAACAGATACGCAGTATTTT.

J is TRBJ1-1 and V is TRBV5-6; 7 bases fit TRBD1. The trim removed 3 bases at V and 8 bases at J, leaving 19 bases unmatched. The CDR3 length is 17 residues. Per the germline V gene, CDR1 is SGHDT and CDR2 is YYEEEE. The CDR3 nucleotides are TGTGCCAGCAGCTCCCGACCGGACAGGCATGTCATTCGGGAAGCTTTCTTT. This codes for CASSSRPDRHVIREAFF.

This clone was found once. In the same sample, other DNA sequences code for this CDR3. CDR3 nucleotides: TGTGCCAGCTCACCAGACAGGGGGGGCAATCAGCCCCAGCATTTT. Protein product: CASSPDRGGNQPQHF. The rearrangement joins TRBV18 to TRBJ1-5, with TRBD1 identical over 9 bases. The CDR3 totals 15 residues. Germline assignment: CDR1 KGHSH and CDR2 LQKENI. The ends lost 2 bases at V and 2 bases at J; junction bases unmatched: 1.

This clone is a singleton in its sample. The chain couples TRBV5-1 to TRBJ1-1, with 8 positions matching TRBD1. Looked up from germline, CDR1 is SGHRS and CDR2 is YFSETQ. The J segment lost 3 bases and the V segment lost 4 bases, leaving 5 bases of the junction unmatched. The CDR3 loop spans 14 amino acids. CDR3 DNA: TGCGCCAGCAGCGGGAACAGGGGGGACACTGAAGCTTTCTTT. It codes for CASSGNRGDTEAFF.

The chain joins TRBV3-1 (or the pseudogene TRBV3-2) to TRBJ2-2, with 8 bases matching TRBD1. The CDR3 covers 16 residues. Germline V gene sequence: CDR1 LGHDT, CDR2 YNNKEL (reference sequence). With V trimmed by 4 bases and J by 1 base, 5 bases remained unmatched. The CDR3 DNA is TGTGCCAGCAGCCCCGAGGGACAGGTGAACACCGGGGAGCTGTTTTTT. It is translated as CASSPEGQVNTGELFF.

The chain recombines TRBV11-2 with TRBJ2-1; 15 nucleotides match TRBD2. The germline V gene encodes CDR1 SGHAT and CDR2 FQNNGV. The J segment lost 3 bases and the V segment lost 4 bases, leaving 4 bases of the junction unmatched. This CDR3 is built from 17 residues. CDR3 residues: CASSSGLAGGNYNEQFF. The CDR3 DNA follows: TGTGCCAGCAGCTCGGGACTAGCGGGGGGCAACTACAATGAGCAGTTCTTC.

V gene TRBV7-2 combines with J gene TRBJ2-1; 11 bases agree with TRBD2. The CDR3 extends over 16 amino acids. CDR1 is SGHTA and CDR2 is FQGNSA in the germline V gene. V trimming: 5 bases; J trimming: 6 bases; junction bases outside the gene matches: 9. In nucleotides, the CDR3 is TGTGCCAGCAGCCCAACAACTAGCGGGAGCGTCAATGAGCAGTTCTTC. As protein: CASSPTTSGSVNEQFF.

This chain joins TRBV6-2 or TRBV6-3 and TRBJ1-2, with 7 bases matching TRBD1. The CDR3 extends over 11 amino acids. The V gene's germline CDR1 is MNHEY and CDR2 SVGEGT. Trimming removed 5 bases from V and 7 bases from J; junction bases left unmatched: 1. The DNA of the CDR3 is TGTGCCAGCAGTAACAGGGGTGGCTACACCTTC. This translates into CASSNRGGYTF.

The chain links TRBV28 to TRBJ1-5; 9 nucleotides align to TRBD1. The CDR3 has 14 amino acids. The J segment lost 5 bases and the V segment lost 7 bases, leaving 6 bases of the junction unmatched. Germline loops: CDR1 MDHEN, CDR2 SYDVKM. CDR3 amino acids: CASIETGGYQPQHF. CDR3 nucleotide sequence: TGTGCCAGCATCGAAACAGGGGGCTATCAGCCCCAGCATTTT. Combining the CDR3 with reference TRBV28 and TRBJ1-5 gives the whole variable domain DVKVTQSSRYLVKRTGEKVFLECVQDMDHENMFWYRQDPGLGLRLIYFSYDVKMKEKGDIPEGYSVSREKKERFSLILESASTNQTSMYLCASIETGGYQPQHFGDGTRLSIL.

The chain is built from TRBV6-6 and TRBJ1-1, with D unresolved. The V end was cut by 5 bases, the J end by 0 bases, with 13 bases between. The CDR3 is made up of 15 amino acids. Germline CDR1 MNHNY, CDR2 SVGAGI (reference sequence). The CDR3 coding sequence is TGTGCCAGCAGTCCCCCAGGTCTTATGAACACTGAAGCTTTCTTT. Its protein product is CASSPPGLMNTEAFF.

The gene calls are TRBV18 and TRBJ1-5; D unclear. Trimming shortened V by 0 bases and J by 0 bases, and 6 bases separated the two germline ends. Germline CDR1 and CDR2: KGHSH and LQKENI. CDR3 length: 15 residues. CDR3 sequence: CASSPPGYSNQPQHF. CDR3 sequence (DNA): TGTGCCAGCTCACCACCCGGGTATAGCAATCAGCCCCAGCATTTT.

The chain recombines TRBV30 with TRBJ1-1; 11 bases align to TRBD1. Unmatched junction bases numbered 8, after V lost 2 bases and J lost 0 bases. Germline CDR1 GTSNPN, CDR2 SVGIG (reference sequence). This CDR3 comprises 17 residues. Here the CDR3 DNA reads TGTGCCTGGAGTCCCCGGGACAGGGGGAATCTGAACACTGAAGCTTTCTTT. Its protein is CAWSPRDRGNLNTEAFF. The full variable domain, with the rest looked up from reference TRBV30 and TRBJ1-1, is SQTIHQWPATLVQPVGSPLSLECTVEGTSNPNLYWYRQAAGRGLQLLFYSVGIGQISSEVPQNLSASRPQDRQFILSSKKLLLSDSGFYLCAWSPRDRGNLNTEAFFGQGTRLTVV.

The CDR3 coding sequence is TGTGCCACCAGCGGGGACAGGTATACGGGCGAGCAGTACTTC. This gives the protein CATSGDRYTGEQYF. The chain joins TRBV15 to TRBJ2-7, with 8 nucleotides matching TRBD1. The CDR3 has 14 residues. Losses at the gene ends were 5 bases for V and 6 bases for J; bases not matched to a gene: 9. The germline gives CDR1 LNHNV, CDR2 YYDKDF (reference sequence).

J is TRBJ1-1 and V is TRBV11-3; a weak D match, TRBD1 (5 bases). Germline V gene sequence: CDR1 SGHNT, CDR2 YENEEA. V lost 3 bases, J lost 1 base, and 6 bases lay in between. This CDR3 is 13 amino acids long. The CDR3 is CASSFQGNTEAFF. Here the CDR3 DNA reads TGTGCCAGCAGCTTCCAGGGGAACACTGAAGCTTTCTTT.

In this sample, this clone turned up a few times. The rearrangement uses TRBV30 and TRBJ2-1; D is perhaps TRBD2 (5 bases). The germline V gene encodes CDR1 GTSNPN and CDR2 SVGIG (reference sequence). This CDR3 is built from 12 residues. V was pared by 8 bases and J by 1 base, with 9 bases between. The CDR3: CAGGRSYNEQFF. DNA of the CDR3: TGTGCCGGAGGACGGTCCTACAATGAGCAGTTCTTC.

The rearrangement links TRBV6-5 to TRBJ2-4; 8 nucleotides align to TRBD2. Trimming at V came to 5 bases and at J to 6 bases, leaving 6 bases not matched to a gene. The CDR3 totals 14 residues. CDR1 and CDR2 from the germline V gene are MNHEY and SVGAGI. The CDR3 region is CASSPAGERNIQYF. The CDR3, as DNA: TGTGCCAGCAGTCCAGCGGGAGAAAGAAACATTCAGTACTTC.

J is TRBJ1-1 and V is TRBV4-1, with a weak D call TRBD1 (5 bases). V lost 0 bases to trimming and J lost 3 bases, with 8 bases between them. The CDR3 length is 14 residues. The germline CDR1 and CDR2 sequences are MGHRA and YSYEKL. This CDR3 reads CASSQDPGDTEAFF. As DNA, the CDR3 is TGCGCCAGCAGCCAAGATCCGGGGGACACTGAAGCTTTCTTT.

The rearrangement links TRBV2 to TRBJ1-3; D gene uncertain. The CDR3 sequence is 14 residues long. The germline gives CDR1 SNHLY, CDR2 FYNNEI. Trimming shortened V by 6 bases and J by 2 bases, and 11 bases separated the two germline ends. This CDR3 is CASRGVITGNTIYF. The CDR3 DNA is TGTGCCAGCAGGGGCGTAATCACTGGAAACACCATATATTTT.

The CDR3: CASRLAGGPVEQYF. DNA for the CDR3: TGTGCCAGCCGGCTAGCGGGAGGGCCGGTCGAGCAGTACTTC. The chain is built from TRBV7-2 and TRBJ2-7, with 12 bases fitting TRBD2. The germline V gene has CDR1 SGHTA and CDR2 FQGNSA. J was trimmed by 6 bases and V by 8 bases; bases with no gene match: 8. CDR3 length: 14 residues.

This sequence joins TRBV28 and TRBJ1-2; D is possibly TRBD1 (6 bases). The CDR3 is made up of 12 amino acids. The germline V and J ends were trimmed by 6 bases and 4 bases, with 9 bases remaining between them. Germline lookup yields CDR1 MDHEN and CDR2 SYDVKM. This CDR3 is CASRRQVYGYTF. The CDR3 nucleotides read TGTGCCAGCAGAAGACAGGTCTATGGCTACACCTTC.

The rearrangement uses TRBV10-2 and TRBJ1-6; 9 positions match TRBD1. V shed 2 bases, J shed 10 bases, and the junction held 3 bases outside the gene matches. The CDR3 covers 14 residues. The germline gives CDR1 WSHSY, CDR2 SAAADI. For the CDR3, the DNA is TGCGCCAGCAGTGAGCAGGGGACAGGGTCACCCCTCCACTTT. Its translation is CASSEQGTGSPLHF.